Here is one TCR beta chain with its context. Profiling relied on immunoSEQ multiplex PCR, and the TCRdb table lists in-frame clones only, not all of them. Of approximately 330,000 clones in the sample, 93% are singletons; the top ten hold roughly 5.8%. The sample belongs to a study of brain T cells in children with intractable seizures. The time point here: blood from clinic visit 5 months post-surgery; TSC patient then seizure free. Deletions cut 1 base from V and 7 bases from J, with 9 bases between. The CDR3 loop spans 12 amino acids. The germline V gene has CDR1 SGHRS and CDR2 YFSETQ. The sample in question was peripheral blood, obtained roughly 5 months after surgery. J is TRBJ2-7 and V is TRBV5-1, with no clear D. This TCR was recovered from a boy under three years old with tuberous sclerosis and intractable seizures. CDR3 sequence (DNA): TGCGCCAGCAGCTTGAAGGGTTCGGAGCAGTACTTC. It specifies CASSLKGSEQYF.